The entry that follows covers one T cell receptor beta chain sequence. Its antigen is not known. In TCRdb, the 5' RACE reads were re-called with MiXCR into one record per CDR3 protein. Among about 690,000 distinct CDR3 sequences, roughly 20% were seen once, and the ten largest hold 4.3%. This record comes from a study of identical twins. The study, taken as a whole, reports: When twins shared out-of-frame alpha sequences, those sequences had excess low generation probability.

V dropped 5 bases and J dropped 2 bases, with 10 bases sitting between them. Germline V gene sequence: CDR1 SGHVS, CDR2 FNYEAQ. The CDR3 has 13 residues. These data were also filed under a second study, of T cells expressing NK-cell markers. From that report: All TCR beta repertoires analysed originated from sorted CD3+CD56+NKG2C+, CD3+CD56+NKG2C- and CD3+CD56-NKG2C+ T cells. The study found these clonotypes also leading the CD3+CD56-NKG2C+ fraction in a few donors.

Sequencing input: PBMCs. The chain joins TRBV7-6 to TRBJ2-7; either TRBD1 or TRBD2 may fit D (5 bases each). This sequence was found in a woman younger than 30 in good health. Written as DNA, the CDR3 is TGTGCCAGCAGCACGGGACCTACCTACGAGCAGTACTTC. Its translation: CASSTGPTYEQYF.